What follows are 25 T cell receptor beta chains derived from one specimen sequenced in a study of T-cell reconstitution after alpha-beta-depleted transplantation in children. This sample's TCRbeta library carried unique molecular identifier barcodes. Using its own MiXCR run on the PCR reads, TCRdb lists one record per CDR3 protein. There are some 550,000 distinct CDR3 sequences in the sample; about 21% occur only once, and 13% to 15% lies in the top ten. This specimen was PBMCs, mostly from graft donor cells, taken 360 days after TCRalphabeta/CD19-depleted stem cell transplant. The receptors were gathered from a boy in the first two years of life who had a stem cell transplant for acute myeloid leukemia, so the T cells may come from the graft donor.

Comments on this clonotype: Germline is not matched at one junction end, which may reflect a read error. V is TRBV28 and J is TRBJ1-6; D call uncertain. Germline V CDR1 and CDR2: MDHEN, SYDVKM. This CDR3 is built from 14 residues. CDR3 protein: CASSFSGIGSPLLF. CDR3 coding DNA: TGTGCCAGCAGTTTCAGCGGGATTGGTTCACCCCTCCTCTTT.

The CDR3 DNA reads as TGTGCCAGCAGCCTGTCCGGGACCGAAGTTTATGGCTACACCTTC. This codes for CASSLSGTEVYGYTF. This chain links TRBV3-1 with TRBJ1-2; D is perhaps TRBD1 (5 bases). V was cut by 4 bases and J by 5 bases, with 17 bases left in between. This CDR3 region has 15 residues. The germline gives CDR1 LGHDT, CDR2 YNNKEL (reference sequence).

This clonotype has more than one count but fewer than ten. The rearrangement uses TRBV20-1 and TRBJ2-1; 9 nucleotides line up with TRBD1. Trimming took 6 bases from V and 6 from J; bases not matched to a gene: 12. Germline loops: CDR1 DFQATT, CDR2 SNEGSKA (reference sequence). This CDR3 is 15 amino acids long. The CDR3 loop reads CSALLPGQGRNEQFF. The CDR3 DNA sequence: TGCAGTGCCTTATTACCGGGACAGGGACGCAATGAGCAGTTCTTC.

Many counts were recorded for this clonotype. CDR3 residues: CASSYAYGTVSSYEQYV. The CDR3 DNA is TGTGCCAGCAGTTACGCATATGGGACGGTGAGCTCCTACGAGCAGTACGTC. This chain joins TRBV6-5 and TRBJ2-7, with D perhaps given as TRBD1 or TRBD2 (5 bases each). The length of the CDR3 is 17 residues. Trimming left V 2 bases short and J 0 bases short, with 17 bases between. CDR1 and CDR2 from the germline V gene are MNHEY and SVGAGI.

This clonotype was counted ten times or more. This rearrangement joins TRBV4-1 to TRBJ2-5, with D perhaps TRBD1 (6 bases). V was shortened by 0 bases and J by 2 bases, with 10 bases between the two germline ends. Germline V CDR1 and CDR2: MGHRA, YSYEKL. This CDR3 contains 15 residues. The CDR3 region has the DNA TGCGCCAGCAGCCAAGAAGGACAGTTTCAAGAGACCCAGTACTTC. It yields the protein CASSQEGQFQETQYF.

This clonotype was seen many times. The chain combines TRBV5-1 with TRBJ2-7; 8 positions match TRBD1. The V gene end was trimmed by 0 bases and the J gene end by 2 bases; junction bases not matched to a gene: 4. Germline V gene sequence: CDR1 SGHRS, CDR2 YFSETQ. This CDR3 spans 15 amino acids. The CDR3 nucleotides are TGCGCCAGCAGCTTGGCTCGGACAGGGACCTACGAGCAGTACTTC. It translates to CASSLARTGTYEQYF.

This clonotype was seen only a few times. This chain uses TRBV5-1 with TRBJ2-5; TRBD1 matches at 8 bases. Looked up from germline, CDR1 is SGHRS and CDR2 is YFSETQ. This CDR3 spans 14 amino acids. J lost 2 bases, V lost 4 bases, and 4 bases had no gene match. The CDR3 nucleotides are TGCGCCAGCAGCACTACAGGGGGGCAAGAGACCCAGTACTTC. This gives the protein CASSTTGGQETQYF.

On this clonotype itself: A much larger clone differs from this one at a single base, so this may be a read error. V and J are TRBV12-3 or TRBV12-4 and TRBJ2-1; 11 bases are shared with TRBD2. V shed 6 bases and J 7 bases; nucleotides not matched to a gene: 8. The CDR3 covers 15 residues. CDR3 sequence: CASSYSGGEENEQFF. CDR3 in DNA: TGTGCCAGCAGCTATAGCGGGGGGGAGGAAAATGAGCAGTTCTTC.

There are many counts of this clonotype. The rearrangement uses TRBV20-1 and TRBJ2-7, with no clear D. The CDR3 has 12 residues. Trimming stripped 1 base from V and 3 bases from J, with 7 bases between. Germline assignment: CDR1 DFQATT and CDR2 SNEGSKA (reference sequence). The CDR3 here is CSARGEFYEQYF. The CDR3 DNA is TGCAGTGCTAGAGGGGAATTCTACGAGCAGTACTTC.

The rearrangement uses TRBV2 and TRBJ2-2, with D perhaps matching TRBD1 (6 bases). Germline-derived CDR1 and CDR2 are SNHLY and FYNNEI. The length of the CDR3 is 14 residues. V lost 3 bases and J lost 7, with 12 bases in between. The CDR3 reads CASSDRGFVGELFF. CDR3 DNA: TGTGCCAGCAGTGACAGGGGTTTTGTCGGGGAGCTGTTTTTT.

At least ten counts were recorded for this clonotype. The chain joins TRBV29-1 to TRBJ2-5; D may be TRBD2 (5 bases). The germline V and J ends were trimmed by 5 bases and 2 bases, with 15 bases remaining between them. Germline values: CDR1 SQVTM, CDR2 ANQGSEA. CDR3 size: 14 residues. The CDR3 bases are TGCAGCGTTCAGGACTTCTACGCACAAGAGACCCAGTACTTC. Translated: CSVQDFYAQETQYF.

This clonotype was observed at least ten times. The rearrangement joins TRBV12-3 or TRBV12-4 to TRBJ2-1; TRBD2 matches 9 bases. After removal of 5 bases from V and 9 bases from J, the junction contained 8 bases not matched to a gene. This CDR3 has 14 amino acids. CDR3 bases: TGTGCCAGCAGTCATAGCGGGGGTCAGGTTGAGCAGTTCTTC. Translating it yields CASSHSGGQVEQFF.

Many counts were recorded for this clonotype. The V call is TRBV12-3 or TRBV12-4, the J call TRBJ1-5; no reliable D call. V gave up 5 bases and J gave up 1 base, with 12 bases separating them. CDR3 size: 15 residues. The CDR3 sequence is CASSGPAGSNQPQHF. CDR3 in DNA: TGTGCCAGCAGTGGGCCCGCGGGAAGCAATCAGCCCCAGCATTTT.

The sample holds many counts of this clonotype. This rearrangement joins TRBV11-2 to TRBJ2-5, with D tentatively TRBD2 (6 bases). V lost 5 bases to trimming and J lost 4 bases, with 17 bases between them. Germline V gene data show CDR1 as SGHAT and CDR2 as FQNNGV. The CDR3 has 15 amino acids. DNA for the CDR3: TGTGCCAGCAGCCCGATCGCGGGGTCCGGAGAGACCCAGTACTTC. Protein: CASSPIAGSGETQYF.

The rearrangement links TRBV20-1 to TRBJ1-1; D is perhaps TRBD1 (5 bases). V gave up 2 bases and J gave up 4 bases, with 17 bases separating them. This CDR3 contains 15 residues. Germline V lookup: CDR1 DFQATT, CDR2 SNEGSKA (reference sequence). The CDR3 DNA reads as TGCAGTGCTAGATCATCGGGGTGGGGCAGCACTGAAGCTTTCTTT. Its protein product is CSARSSGWGSTEAFF.

This clonotype was counted a few times. The chain links TRBV2 to TRBJ2-1, with D possibly TRBD1 on 5 matching bases. The CDR3 has 13 residues. V was cut by 4 bases and J by 10 bases, with 14 bases left in between. Germline V gives CDR1 SNHLY, CDR2 FYNNEI. The CDR3 reads CASSVAREGEQFF. CDR3 DNA: TGTGCCAGCAGTGTTGCCAGGGAAGGCGAGCAGTTCTTC.

This clonotype was recorded many times. V and J are TRBV10-1 and TRBJ2-3, with 11 bases aligning to TRBD2. This CDR3 has 19 residues. J lost 1 base, V lost 3 bases, and 12 bases had no gene match. Germline CDR1 WNHNN, CDR2 SYGVQD (reference sequence). The CDR3 protein is CASSERISGGARGTDTQYF. The CDR3 nucleotides are TGCGCCAGCAGTGAAAGAATTAGCGGGGGGGCCCGTGGCACAGATACGCAGTATTTT.

The chain couples TRBV4-3 to TRBJ2-1; no definite D call. CDR1 and CDR2 from the germline V gene are LGHNA and YSLEER. The CDR3 consists of 18 residues. V was cut by 3 bases and J by 0 bases, with 18 bases left in between. The CDR3 here is CASSHATFSRSSYNEQFF. The CDR3 DNA reads TGCGCCAGCAGCCACGCAACCTTTTCACGTAGCTCCTACAATGAGCAGTTCTTC.

This clonotype was counted at least ten times. V usage is TRBV6-1 and J usage is TRBJ1-2, with D tentatively TRBD1 (5 bases). Deletions cut 10 bases from V and 1 base from J, with 22 bases between. The germline V gene has CDR1 MNHNS and CDR2 SASEGT. The CDR3 has 16 amino acids. The CDR3 protein is CATTTERQLINYGYTF. The CDR3 nucleotides read TGTGCCACGACGACCGAGCGACAGTTAATTAACTATGGCTACACCTTC.

The chain carries TRBV25-1 and TRBJ2-3; the match to TRBD1 covers 10 bases. The CDR3 has 18 residues. Germline values: CDR1 MGHDK, CDR2 SYGVNS. Trimming removed 5 bases from V and 0 bases from J; junction bases left unmatched: 11. The CDR3: CASSSNRGQGLSTDTQYF. CDR3 DNA sequence: TGTGCCAGCAGTTCGAATCGGGGACAGGGGTTAAGCACAGATACGCAGTATTTT. The complete variable domain, with remaining parts taken from reference TRBV25-1 and TRBJ2-3, reads EADIYQTPRYLVIGTGKKITLECSQTMGHDKMYWYQQDPGMELHLIHYSYGVNSTEKGDLSSESTVSRIRTEHFPLTLESARPSHTSQYLCASSSNRGQGLSTDTQYFGPGTRLTVL.

In this sample, this clonotype turned up many times. The J gene is TRBJ1-5, the V gene TRBV10-3; D is unresolved. The CDR3 sequence is 15 residues long. Germline-derived CDR1 and CDR2 are ENHRY and SYGVKD. The V and J ends lost 0 bases and 2 bases respectively, with 8 bases between them. The CDR3 sequence: CAISESMDGNQPQHF. CDR3 DNA sequence: TGTGCCATCAGTGAGTCGATGGATGGCAATCAGCCCCAGCATTTT.

This clonotype was seen many times. This chain uses TRBV7-2 with TRBJ2-5; D is unclear. V was trimmed by 4 bases and J by 5 bases, leaving 8 bases between them. CDR3 length: 12 amino acids. Germline values: CDR1 SGHTA, CDR2 FQGNSA. The CDR3 protein is CASSSRPETQYF. CDR3 sequence (DNA): TGTGCCAGCAGCTCCCGACCTGAGACCCAGTACTTC.

The CDR3 loop is CASSPRVWTSNTGELFF. CDR3 nucleotide sequence: TGTGCCAGCAGTCCCCGAGTGTGGACGTCGAACACCGGGGAGCTGTTTTTT. V and J are TRBV12-3 or TRBV12-4 and TRBJ2-2, with D unclear. The CDR3 loop spans 17 amino acids. Trimming removed 5 bases from V and 0 bases from J, with 16 bases in between.

This clonotype appeared many times. The V and J genes are TRBV29-1 and TRBJ1-2; the D is unclear. Trimming removed 6 bases at V and 1 base at J, with 6 bases between. Germline CDR1 reads SQVTM; CDR2 reads ANQGSEA. The CDR3 runs to 11 residues. CDR3 in DNA: TGCAGCGTCTCGGATAACTATGGCTACACCTTC. The encoded protein is CSVSDNYGYTF.

This clonotype came up many times. The chain recombines TRBV10-3 with TRBJ1-1; D is uncertain. V was trimmed by 5 bases and J by 2 bases, leaving 18 bases between them. The CDR3 covers 16 residues. Germline-derived CDR1 and CDR2 are ENHRY and SYGVKD. CDR3 in DNA: TGTGCCATCAGTTCCCGGAGTCCCCTAGATAACACTGAAGCTTTCTTT. This codes for CAISSRSPLDNTEAFF.